This T cell receptor (beta chain) is from a study of beta chain features in type 1 diabetes. Study overall: Examined across all samples were about 110,000,000 sorted cells. Findings and caveats of the study: Individuals with type 1 diabetes displayed fewer insertions and more deletions at VDJ junctions. No resolution was reached here on whether HLA type influences TCRB rearrangement.

CD4+ naive, central memory, regulatory and stem cell-like memory subsets were isolated by sorting on CD45RO/CCR7/CD25/CD127/CD95/CD27. What was sequenced were expressed TCRB transcripts, since all of the isolated RNA had been reverse transcribed. Profiling relied on immunoSEQ multiplex PCR, and the TCRdb table lists in-frame clones only, not all of them. The table includes under 800,000 clones, 15% to 17% detected once. This clone was seen only a few times. No antigen is known for it. Germline trimming cut 5 bases from V and 10 bases from J; bases unmatched to any gene: 8. The CDR3 sequence is 14 residues long. CDR1 is SGHTA, CDR2 FQGNSA, per germline.

This chain links TRBV7-2 with TRBJ2-1, with 10 bases lining up with TRBD2. Input material: naive CD4+ T cells from blood. The source is a man younger than 35 in good health. The CDR3 DNA reads as TGTGCCAGCAGCCTGGGGCTAGCGGGGGTCGAGCAGTTCTTC. It translates to CASSLGLAGVEQFF. The variable domain in full, with the rest retrieved from reference TRBV7-2 and TRBJ2-1, is GAGVSQSPSNKVTEKGKDVELRCDPISGHTALYWYRQSLGQGLEFLIYFQGNSAPDKSGLPSDRFSAERTGGSVSTLTIQRTQQEDSAVYLCASSLGLAGVEQFFGPGTRLTVL.